Listed below are T cell receptor beta chains from one sample, sequenced in a study of blood T cell repertoires in COVID-19. Some clones are missing from TCRdb's copy, which holds only in-frame ones; the method was immunoSEQ multiplex PCR. In the table there are 240,000 or so clones, around 90% of which are singletons. Sequencing was performed on peripheral blood. The receptor set was obtained from a woman aged 70-85 years with active or convalescent COVID-19. The CDR3 runs from the conserved cysteine through the conserved F or W. Each record gives: CDR3 DNA, CDR3 protein, J gene, V gene, clone size, D gene, CDR3 length. D genes are given only for firm matches. Size tells how often a clone was seen (once, few, many) or the class of an expanded clone, and some rows leave it out.

CDR3 DNA: TGTGCCAGCTCACCACAAGGACAGGGGCAGGGGCAGTACTTC; CDR3 protein: CASSPQGQGQGQYF; J gene: TRBJ2-7; V gene: TRBV18; clone size: NA; D gene: TRBD1; CDR3 length: 14
CDR3 DNA: TGTGCCATCGGGGGACTAGCGGGGTCTAATGAGCAGTTCTTC; CDR3 protein: CAIGGLAGSNEQFF; J gene: TRBJ2-1; V gene: TRBV10-3; clone size: NA; D gene: TRBD2; CDR3 length: 14
CDR3 DNA: TGTGCCATCTCCGGCGGGAGGGTAACCTACAATGAGCAGTTCTTC; CDR3 protein: CAISGGRVTYNEQFF; J gene: TRBJ2-1; V gene: TRBV10-3; clone size: NA; D gene: TRBD2; CDR3 length: 15
CDR3 DNA: TGTGCCAGCAGTTACTCGGGGCAAAACATTCAGTACTTC; CDR3 protein: CASSYSGQNIQYF; J gene: TRBJ2-4; V gene: TRBV6-2/TRBV6-3; clone size: NA; D gene: NA; CDR3 length: 13
CDR3 DNA: NA; CDR3 protein: CSAVGQGADTF; J gene: TRBJ1-2; V gene: TRBV20-1; clone size: few; D gene: NA; CDR3 length: 11
CDR3 DNA: TGTGCCAGCAGTCTCTATGGACAGGGGGGTGGCTACACCTTC; CDR3 protein: CASSLYGQGGGYTF; J gene: TRBJ1-2; V gene: TRBV27; clone size: once; D gene: TRBD1; CDR3 length: 14
CDR3 DNA: TGTGCCAGCAGCTTGTACAGGGGGGCCGATGAAAAACTGTTTTTT; CDR3 protein: CASSLYRGADEKLFF; J gene: TRBJ1-4; V gene: TRBV7-2; clone size: NA; D gene: TRBD1; CDR3 length: 15
CDR3 DNA: TGCAGCGTTTGGAGACTGAACACTGAAGCTTTCTTT; CDR3 protein: CSVWRLNTEAFF; J gene: TRBJ1-1; V gene: TRBV29-1; clone size: once; D gene: NA; CDR3 length: 12
CDR3 DNA: TGCAGCATTCTCCGCGGAGACATTCAGTACTTC; CDR3 protein: CSILRGDIQYF; J gene: TRBJ2-4; V gene: TRBV29-1; clone size: NA; D gene: NA; CDR3 length: 11
CDR3 DNA: TGTGCCAGCAGGGGCGACCGCAGCTCCTACAATGAGCAGTTCTTC; CDR3 protein: CASRGDRSSYNEQFF; J gene: TRBJ2-1; V gene: TRBV6-5; clone size: NA; D gene: NA; CDR3 length: 15
CDR3 DNA: TGCAGTGCTAGTGCGGGAGGAGTCAATGAAAAACTGTTTTTT; CDR3 protein: CSASAGGVNEKLFF; J gene: TRBJ1-4; V gene: TRBV20-1; clone size: NA; D gene: NA; CDR3 length: 14
CDR3 DNA: TGTGCCAGCAGTTTAGGGGCCGGAAACACCATATATTTT; CDR3 protein: CASSLGAGNTIYF; J gene: TRBJ1-3; V gene: TRBV12-3/TRBV12-4; clone size: NA; D gene: NA; CDR3 length: 13
CDR3 DNA: TGTGCCAGTAGTATCCCTAAAAATCAGCCCCAGCATTTT; CDR3 protein: CASSIPKNQPQHF; J gene: TRBJ1-5; V gene: TRBV19; clone size: NA; D gene: NA; CDR3 length: 13
CDR3 DNA: TGTGCCAGCAGCTACCGGGAAACTTATGGCTACACCTTC; CDR3 protein: CASSYRETYGYTF; J gene: TRBJ1-2; V gene: TRBV6-5; clone size: NA; D gene: NA; CDR3 length: 13
CDR3 DNA: TGTGCCAGCAGTCCAAGACAGGTCGGAAACACCATATATTTT; CDR3 protein: CASSPRQVGNTIYF; J gene: TRBJ1-3; V gene: TRBV6-2/TRBV6-3; clone size: NA; D gene: NA; CDR3 length: 14
CDR3 DNA: TGTGCCAGCAGCTTACAGGACAGGGGCTACGAGCAGTACTTC; CDR3 protein: CASSLQDRGYEQYF; J gene: TRBJ2-7; V gene: TRBV7-2; clone size: NA; D gene: TRBD1; CDR3 length: 14